Presented here are 26 T cell receptor beta chains from one specimen sequenced in a study of shared clonotypes between healthy human individuals. Selected positively for CCR7 and CD45RO-negative, naive CD8 cells excluded terminally differentiated effector memory CD45RA+ cells. Method: immunoSEQ multiplex PCR; TCRdb's copy keeps in-frame clones and lacks some. Of around 2.1 million clones in the sample, roughly 91% were seen once. The sample was naive CD8+ T cells from PBMCs. The source is a man younger than 35 in good health. Some clones in this sample may be carry-over from other donors' samples.

This chain uses TRBV29-1 with TRBJ2-1, with D perhaps being TRBD1 or TRBD2 (5 bases each). CDR1 and CDR2 (germline): SQVTM, ANQGSEA. Trimming took off 6 bases at V and 2 bases at J, with 11 bases between the two ends. CDR3 length: 13 amino acids. The CDR3 DNA reads as TGCAGCGTCTTCACGGGACCCTACAATGAGCAGTTCTTC. Its protein product is CSVFTGPYNEQFF.

The V and J genes are TRBV4-1 and TRBJ1-4, with 7 bases identical to TRBD1. Germline CDR1 MGHRA, CDR2 YSYEKL. CDR3 length: 15 amino acids. V dropped 4 bases and J dropped 6; count of bases not matched to a gene: 8. The CDR3 DNA sequence: TGCGCCAGCAGCCCCATCGAGGGGGCTCATGAAAAACTGTTTTTT. Translating gives CASSPIEGAHEKLFF.

This chain joins TRBV4-2 and TRBJ2-2, with a weak D call TRBD2 (6 bases). Deletions cut 0 bases from V and 5 bases from J, with 16 bases between. Per the germline V gene, CDR1 is LGHNA and CDR2 is YNFKEQ. This CDR3 has 17 residues. CDR3 in DNA: TGTGCCAGCAGCCAAGATCCGGTGACGGGAGATACCGGGGAGCTGTTTTTT. This gives the protein CASSQDPVTGDTGELFF.

The chain links TRBV7-3 to TRBJ1-2; D remains unclear. The CDR3 length is 13 residues. CDR1 and CDR2 from the germline V gene are SGHTA and FQGTGA. V lost 2 bases, J lost 7 bases, and 11 bases lay in between. The CDR3 DNA sequence: TGTGCCAGCAGCTTACCCCCCAGAGGTGGCTACACCTTC. Translated: CASSLPPRGGYTF.

This clone was seen once. This chain connects TRBV19 to TRBJ2-7; D possibly matches TRBD1 or TRBD2 (5 bases each). Germline values: CDR1 LNHDA, CDR2 SQIVND (reference sequence). Trimming pared 3 bases from V and 6 bases from J, leaving 12 bases between. CDR3 length: 13 amino acids. The DNA of the CDR3 is TGTGCCAGTAGTATTGGGGGAATTGGCGAGCAGTACTTC. Its protein product is CASSIGGIGEQYF.

V is TRBV19 and J is TRBJ2-7; D is possibly TRBD1 (6 bases). CDR1 is LNHDA, CDR2 SQIVND, per germline (reference sequence). The CDR3 contains 14 residues. V was pared by 6 bases and J by 4 bases, with 16 bases between. In nucleotides, the CDR3 is TGTGCCAGTAGCCACCAGGGGAGCGGATACGAGCAGTACTTC. This sequence encodes CASSHQGSGYEQYF.

The chain couples TRBV27 to TRBJ2-7; D remains unclear. The length of the CDR3 is 15 residues. Germline V gene sequence: CDR1 MNHEY, CDR2 SMNVEV (reference sequence). Trimming stripped 0 bases from V and 3 bases from J, with 12 bases between. In DNA, the CDR3 is TGTGCCAGCAGTTTATCAGGGATTGGTTTCTACGAGCAGTACTTC. It specifies CASSLSGIGFYEQYF.

J is TRBJ2-1 and V is TRBV7-9, with TRBD1 matching 9 bases. The CDR3 loop spans 16 amino acids. Germline V lookup: CDR1 SEHNR, CDR2 FQNEAQ (reference sequence). V trimming: 5 bases; J trimming: 5 bases; junction bases outside the gene matches: 10. CDR3 nucleotides: TGTGCCAGCAGCATGACCGGGACAGGGAAGAACAATGAGCAGTTCTTC. It encodes CASSMTGTGKNNEQFF.

The V call is TRBV2, the J call TRBJ2-6; a possible D gene is TRBD2 (5 bases). The V end lost 0 bases, the J end lost 2 bases, and 11 bases lay between the germline ends. The CDR3 spans 17 residues. The germline gives CDR1 SNHLY, CDR2 FYNNEI. CDR3 nucleotides: TGTGCCAGCAGTGAAGCCGCGGCGGGCCCTGGGGCCAACGTCCTGACTTTC. It is translated as CASSEAAAGPGANVLTF.

V and J are TRBV4-1 and TRBJ2-2, with 8 positions matching TRBD2. V lost 0 bases and J lost 3; bases outside the gene matches: 6. The CDR3 runs to 17 residues. CDR1 and CDR2 from the germline V gene are MGHRA and YSYEKL. The CDR3 bases are TGCGCCAGCAGCCAAGATTGGGCGGGAGGAGACACCGGGGAGCTGTTTTTT. As protein: CASSQDWAGGDTGELFF.

J is TRBJ2-1 and V is TRBV28; TRBD2 matches 9 bases. After removal of 5 bases from V and 4 bases from J, the junction contained 9 bases not matched to a gene. Germline CDR1 reads MDHEN; CDR2 reads SYDVKM. The CDR3 covers 16 residues. CDR3 DNA: TGTGCCAGCAGTCCAATAGCGGGAGCTGTGTACAATGAGCAGTTCTTC. Translating gives CASSPIAGAVYNEQFF.

The chain has TRBV13 and TRBJ1-5; D gene ambiguous. The germline gives CDR1 PRHDT, CDR2 FYEKMQ (reference sequence). CDR3 size: 15 residues. With 4 bases removed from V and 0 bases from J, the gap between germline ends came to 10 bases. This chain's CDR3 is CASSSSGNSNQPQHF. In DNA, the CDR3 is TGTGCCAGCAGCTCCTCGGGGAATAGCAATCAGCCCCAGCATTTT.

This chain connects TRBV11-3 to TRBJ2-7; 11 bases map to TRBD2. This CDR3 has 14 amino acids. Per germline, CDR1 SGHNT and CDR2 YENEEA. V shed 5 bases, J shed 6 bases, and the junction held 6 bases outside the gene matches. CDR3 sequence reads: CASSDLAGGGEQYF. The CDR3 nucleotides are TGTGCCAGCAGCGACCTAGCGGGAGGTGGCGAGCAGTACTTC.

The gene calls are TRBV5-6 and TRBJ2-7, with D unresolved. Trimming cost V 2 bases and J 0 bases, with 6 bases left between them. Germline V gene sequence: CDR1 SGHDT, CDR2 YYEEEE. The CDR3 is 13 residues long. This chain's CDR3 is CASSFDGSYEQYF. The CDR3 bases are TGTGCCAGCAGCTTCGACGGCTCCTACGAGCAGTACTTC.

This clone was recorded once. The chain joins TRBV28 to TRBJ2-1; D perhaps matches TRBD1 (6 bases). The length of the CDR3 is 14 residues. V was trimmed by 11 bases and J by 0 bases, leaving 14 bases between them. The germline CDR1 and CDR2 sequences are MDHEN and SYDVKM. CDR3 in amino acids: CAAVARGSYNEQFF. Written as DNA, the CDR3 is TGTGCCGCAGTCGCCAGGGGCTCCTACAATGAGCAGTTCTTC. Using reference TRBV28 and TRBJ2-1 for the parts outside the CDR3, the full variable domain is DVKVTQSSRYLVKRTGEKVFLECVQDMDHENMFWYRQDPGLGLRLIYFSYDVKMKEKGDIPEGYSVSREKKERFSLILESASTNQTSMYLCAAVARGSYNEQFFGPGTRLTVL.

The DNA of the CDR3 is TGTGCCAGCTCACCACTGACAGCCACGATCTCTGGAAACACCATATATTTT. Translating it yields CASSPLTATISGNTIYF. J is TRBJ1-3 and V is TRBV18, with D possibly TRBD1 on 5 matching bases. The CDR3 length is 17 residues. Germline V gives CDR1 KGHSH, CDR2 LQKENI. Trimming removed 1 base at V and 0 bases at J, with 13 bases between.

CDR3 protein: CASSFVGQTYEQYF. The CDR3 bases are TGTGCCAGCAGTTTTGTGGGACAGACCTACGAGCAGTACTTC. The J gene is TRBJ2-7, the V gene TRBV28; 7 nucleotides match TRBD1. Germline lookup yields CDR1 MDHEN and CDR2 SYDVKM. The CDR3 extends over 14 amino acids. J lost 2 bases, V lost 3 bases, and 4 bases had no gene match.

Points on this clone: This same CDR3 is encoded by further DNA sequences in the sample. The chain has TRBV6-5 and TRBJ2-7; D remains ambiguous. There are 12 residues in the CDR3. V lost 0 bases and J lost 6, with 6 bases in between. From germline, CDR1 is MNHEY and CDR2 SVGAGI. Here the CDR3 DNA reads TGTGCCAGCAGTTACTCCCTAGGCGAGCAGTACTTC. Its translation: CASSYSLGEQYF.

In the case of this clone: A junction end diverges from the germline sequence, so it may reflect a read error. This rearrangement joins TRBV28 to TRBJ1-2; possible D gene TRBD1, 5 bases. Germline loops: CDR1 MDHEN, CDR2 SYDVKM. This CDR3 has 13 residues. For the CDR3, the DNA is TGTACCAGCAGTTTGGGAACAGGCTATGGCTACACCTTC. Translated, it gives CTSSLGTGYGYTF.

This chain joins TRBV27 and TRBJ2-1; D is undetermined. This CDR3 spans 16 amino acids. Trimming shortened V by 0 bases and J by 1 base, and 10 bases separated the two germline ends. Germline values: CDR1 MNHEY, CDR2 SMNVEV (reference sequence). The CDR3 DNA is TGTGCCAGCAGTTTATCTTTCCCGCTATCCTACAATGAGCAGTTCTTC. This gives the protein CASSLSFPLSYNEQFF.

The J gene is TRBJ2-7, the V gene TRBV4-2; 7 nucleotides match TRBD2. CDR1 is LGHNA, CDR2 YNFKEQ, per germline. V was pared by 0 bases and J by 2 bases, with 4 bases of the junction left unmatched. The CDR3 totals 15 residues. The CDR3 is CASSQEASGTYEQYF. The CDR3 bases are TGTGCCAGCAGCCAAGAGGCTAGCGGAACCTACGAGCAGTACTTC.

The chain uses TRBV18 and TRBJ2-7; D gene unclear. V gave up 2 bases and J gave up 2 bases, with 10 bases separating them. The CDR3 loop spans 14 amino acids. The germline CDR1 and CDR2 sequences are KGHSH and LQKENI. In DNA, the CDR3 is TGTGCCAGCTCACCATACGACCCAGCCTACGAGCAGTACTTC. Its protein product is CASSPYDPAYEQYF.

V gene TRBV10-3 combines with J gene TRBJ2-3; 7 nucleotides align to TRBD2. With V trimmed by 5 bases and J by 4 bases, 6 bases remained unmatched. Germline CDR1 reads ENHRY; CDR2 reads SYGVKD. This CDR3 is built from 14 residues. CDR3 DNA sequence: TGTGCCATCAGTTCCGGGACTATCCCAGATACGCAGTATTTT. Protein product: CAISSGTIPDTQYF.

This chain links TRBV7-2 with TRBJ2-7; 10 bases line up with TRBD2. This CDR3 is built from 14 residues. Germline V gene data show CDR1 as SGHTA and CDR2 as FQGNSA. The ends lost 5 bases at V and 4 bases at J; junction bases unmatched: 5. CDR3 nucleotide sequence: TGTGCCAGCAGCCCAACGACTAGCGGGTACGAGCAGTACTTC. Amino acid sequence: CASSPTTSGYEQYF.

The chain combines TRBV5-1 with TRBJ2-2; D is ambiguous. The ends were cut back, 4 bases at V and 4 bases at J, with 11 bases in the middle. CDR1 and CDR2 from the germline V gene are SGHRS and YFSETQ. The CDR3 has 14 residues. Here the CDR3 DNA reads TGCGCCAGCAGCGGCCCGGACGCCACCGGGGAGCTGTTTTTT. Its protein is CASSGPDATGELFF.

As for this clone: The same CDR3 also results from other DNA sequences found in this sample. The gene calls are TRBV27 and TRBJ2-2; D not certain. Trimming pared 0 bases from V and 5 bases from J, leaving 7 bases between. Looked up from germline, CDR1 is MNHEY and CDR2 is SMNVEV (reference sequence). The CDR3 spans 14 residues. The CDR3 coding sequence is TGTGCCAGCAGTTTATCGCGCGGTACCGGGGAGCTGTTTTTT. It translates to CASSLSRGTGELFF.